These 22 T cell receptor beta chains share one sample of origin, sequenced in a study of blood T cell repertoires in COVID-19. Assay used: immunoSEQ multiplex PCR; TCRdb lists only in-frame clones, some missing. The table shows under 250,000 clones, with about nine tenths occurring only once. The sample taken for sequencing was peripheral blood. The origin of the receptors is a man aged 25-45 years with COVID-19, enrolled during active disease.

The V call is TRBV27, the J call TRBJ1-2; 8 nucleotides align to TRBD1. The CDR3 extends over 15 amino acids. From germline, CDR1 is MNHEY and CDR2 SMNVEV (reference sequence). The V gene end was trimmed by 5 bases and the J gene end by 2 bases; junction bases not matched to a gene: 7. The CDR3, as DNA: TGTGCCAGCAGTCTACAAAGACAGGGGAACTATGGCTACACCTTC. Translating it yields CASSLQRQGNYGYTF.

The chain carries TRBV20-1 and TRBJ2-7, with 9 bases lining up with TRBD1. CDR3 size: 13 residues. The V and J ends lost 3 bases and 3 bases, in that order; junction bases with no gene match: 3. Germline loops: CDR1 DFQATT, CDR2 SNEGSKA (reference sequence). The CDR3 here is CSASWGQGYEQYF. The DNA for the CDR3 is TGCAGTGCTAGTTGGGGACAGGGCTACGAGCAGTACTTC.

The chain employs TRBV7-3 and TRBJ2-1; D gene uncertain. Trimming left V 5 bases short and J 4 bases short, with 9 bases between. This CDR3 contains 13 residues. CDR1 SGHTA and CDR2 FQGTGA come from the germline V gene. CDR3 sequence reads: CASSPTEYNEQFF. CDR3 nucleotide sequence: TGTGCCAGCAGCCCAACTGAGTACAATGAGCAGTTCTTC.

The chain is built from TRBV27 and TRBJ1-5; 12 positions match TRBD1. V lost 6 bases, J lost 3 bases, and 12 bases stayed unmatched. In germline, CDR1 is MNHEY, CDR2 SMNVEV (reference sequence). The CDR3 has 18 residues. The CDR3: CASSPGQGARGYNQPQHF. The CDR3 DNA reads TGTGCCAGCAGCCCGGGACAGGGGGCGCGGGGGTACAATCAGCCCCAGCATTTT.

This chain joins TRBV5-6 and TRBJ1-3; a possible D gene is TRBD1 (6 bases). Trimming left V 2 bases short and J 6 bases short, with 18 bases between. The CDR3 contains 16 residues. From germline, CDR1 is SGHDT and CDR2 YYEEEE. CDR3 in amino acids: CASSFQDRIRENTIYF. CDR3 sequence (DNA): TGTGCCAGCAGCTTCCAGGACAGAATAAGAGAAAACACCATATATTTT.

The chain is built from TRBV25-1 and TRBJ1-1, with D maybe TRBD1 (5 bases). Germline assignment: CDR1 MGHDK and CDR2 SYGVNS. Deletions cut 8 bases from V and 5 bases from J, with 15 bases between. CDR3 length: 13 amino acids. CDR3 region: CASLREGYTEAFF. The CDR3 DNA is TGTGCCAGCCTCAGGGAGGGTTATACTGAAGCTTTCTTT.

The CDR3: CASRRGSGYEQYF. As DNA, the CDR3 is TGTGCCAGCAGAAGGGGAAGTGGGTACGAGCAGTACTTC. The genes are TRBV27 and TRBJ2-7; tentative D call: TRBD1 (5 bases). CDR1 is MNHEY, CDR2 SMNVEV, per germline (reference sequence). The CDR3 contains 13 residues. V gave up 6 bases and J gave up 4 bases, with 13 bases separating them.

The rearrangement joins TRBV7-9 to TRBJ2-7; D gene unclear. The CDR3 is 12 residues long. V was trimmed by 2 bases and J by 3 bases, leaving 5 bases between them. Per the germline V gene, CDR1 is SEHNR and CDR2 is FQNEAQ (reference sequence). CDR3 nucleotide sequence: TGTGCCAGCAGCTTACCGGGCTACGAGCAGTACTTC. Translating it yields CASSLPGYEQYF.

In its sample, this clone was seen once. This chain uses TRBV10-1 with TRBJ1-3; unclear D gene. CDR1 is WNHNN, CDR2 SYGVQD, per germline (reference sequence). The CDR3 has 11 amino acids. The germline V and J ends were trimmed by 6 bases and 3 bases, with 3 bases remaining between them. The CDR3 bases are TGCGCCAGCAGCAATGGAAACACCATATATTTT. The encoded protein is CASSNGNTIYF.

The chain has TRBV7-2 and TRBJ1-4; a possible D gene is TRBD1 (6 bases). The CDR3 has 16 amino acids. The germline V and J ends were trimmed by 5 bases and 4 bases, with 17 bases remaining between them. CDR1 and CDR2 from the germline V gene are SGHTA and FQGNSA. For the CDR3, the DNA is TGTGCCAGCAGCCCTAGCAGGGGCGCCGGTAATGAAAAACTGTTTTTT. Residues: CASSPSRGAGNEKLFF.

CDR3 region: CASSRQGLAGNTGELFF. The CDR3, as DNA: TGTGCCAGCAGCCGACAGGGACTAGCGGGGAACACCGGGGAGCTGTTTTTT. This chain links TRBV3-1 (or the pseudogene TRBV3-2) with TRBJ2-2; 12 bases align to TRBD2. V gave up 4 bases and J gave up 1 base; unmatched junction bases: 4. CDR1 LGHDT and CDR2 YNNKEL come from the germline V gene (reference sequence). This CDR3 contains 17 residues.

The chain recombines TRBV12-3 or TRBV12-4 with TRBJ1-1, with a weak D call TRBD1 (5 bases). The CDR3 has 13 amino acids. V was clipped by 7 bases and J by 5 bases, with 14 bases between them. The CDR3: CASKGPGRTEAFF. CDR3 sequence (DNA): TGTGCCAGCAAGGGGCCCGGGAGGACTGAAGCTTTCTTT.

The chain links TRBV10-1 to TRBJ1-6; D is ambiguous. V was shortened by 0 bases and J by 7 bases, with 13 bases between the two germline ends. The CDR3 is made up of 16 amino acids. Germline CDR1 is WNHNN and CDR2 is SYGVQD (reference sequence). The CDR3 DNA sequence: TGCGCCAGCAGTGAGTCTCCCGCCGGGGAAAATTCACCCCTCCACTTT. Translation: CASSESPAGENSPLHF.

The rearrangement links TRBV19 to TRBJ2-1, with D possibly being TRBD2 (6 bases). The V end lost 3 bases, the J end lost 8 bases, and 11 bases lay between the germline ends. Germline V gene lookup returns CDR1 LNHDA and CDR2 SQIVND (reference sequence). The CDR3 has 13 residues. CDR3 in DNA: TGTGCCAGTAGTATTCTAGCGTCCGATGAGCAGTTCTTC. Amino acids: CASSILASDEQFF.

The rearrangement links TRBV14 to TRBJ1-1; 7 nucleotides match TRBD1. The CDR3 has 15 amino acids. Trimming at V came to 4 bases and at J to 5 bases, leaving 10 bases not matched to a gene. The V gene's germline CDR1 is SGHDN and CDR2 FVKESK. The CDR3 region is CASSLWDSDITEAFF. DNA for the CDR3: TGTGCCAGCAGCCTTTGGGACAGTGATATTACTGAAGCTTTCTTT.

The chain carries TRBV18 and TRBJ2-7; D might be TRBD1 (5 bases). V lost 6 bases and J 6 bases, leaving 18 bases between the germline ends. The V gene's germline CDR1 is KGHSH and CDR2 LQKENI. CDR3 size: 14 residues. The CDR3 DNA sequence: TGTGCCAGCTCGGAAACCGACAGAGCGTCCGAGCAGTACTTC. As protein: CASSETDRASEQYF.

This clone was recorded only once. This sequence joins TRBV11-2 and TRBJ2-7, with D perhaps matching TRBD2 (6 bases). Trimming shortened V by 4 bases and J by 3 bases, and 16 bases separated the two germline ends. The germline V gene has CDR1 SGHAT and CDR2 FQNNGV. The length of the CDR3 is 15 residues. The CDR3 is CASSSSPGRSYEQYF. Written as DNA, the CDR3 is TGTGCCAGCAGCTCGAGCCCTGGGAGGAGCTACGAGCAGTACTTC.

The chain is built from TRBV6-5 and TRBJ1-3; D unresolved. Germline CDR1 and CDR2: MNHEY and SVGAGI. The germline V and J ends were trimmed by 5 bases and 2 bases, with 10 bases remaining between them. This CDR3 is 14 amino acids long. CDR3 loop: CASSNGGAGNTIYF. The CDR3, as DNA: TGTGCCAGCAGTAATGGCGGCGCTGGAAACACCATATATTTT.

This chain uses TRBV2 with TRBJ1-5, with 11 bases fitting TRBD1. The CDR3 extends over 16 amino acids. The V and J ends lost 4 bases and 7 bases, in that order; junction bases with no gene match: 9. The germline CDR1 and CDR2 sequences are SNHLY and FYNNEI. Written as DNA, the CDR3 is TGTGCCAGCAGTGTCCGTTGGACAGGGGGCGGCCAGCCCCAGCATTTT. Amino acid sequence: CASSVRWTGGGQPQHF.

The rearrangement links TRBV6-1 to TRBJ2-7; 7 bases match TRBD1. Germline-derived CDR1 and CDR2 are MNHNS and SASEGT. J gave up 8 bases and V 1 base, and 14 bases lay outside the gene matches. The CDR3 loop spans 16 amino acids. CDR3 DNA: TGTGCCAGCAGTGAAGGAGGTACCGGGACAGACGAGAAGCAGTACTTC. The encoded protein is CASSEGGTGTDEKQYF.

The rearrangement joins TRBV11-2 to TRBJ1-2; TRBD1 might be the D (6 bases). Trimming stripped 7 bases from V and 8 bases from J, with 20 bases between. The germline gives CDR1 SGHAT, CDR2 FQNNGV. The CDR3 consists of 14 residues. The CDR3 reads CASKSQLVGGGYTF. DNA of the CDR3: TGTGCCAGCAAGAGTCAGCTTGTAGGGGGAGGCTACACCTTC.

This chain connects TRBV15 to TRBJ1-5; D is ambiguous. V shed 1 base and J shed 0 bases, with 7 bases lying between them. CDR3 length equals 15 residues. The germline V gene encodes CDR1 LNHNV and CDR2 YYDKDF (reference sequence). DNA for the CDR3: TGTGCCACCAGCAGAGGCGGTTATAGCAATCAGCCCCAGCATTTT. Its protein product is CATSRGGYSNQPQHF.